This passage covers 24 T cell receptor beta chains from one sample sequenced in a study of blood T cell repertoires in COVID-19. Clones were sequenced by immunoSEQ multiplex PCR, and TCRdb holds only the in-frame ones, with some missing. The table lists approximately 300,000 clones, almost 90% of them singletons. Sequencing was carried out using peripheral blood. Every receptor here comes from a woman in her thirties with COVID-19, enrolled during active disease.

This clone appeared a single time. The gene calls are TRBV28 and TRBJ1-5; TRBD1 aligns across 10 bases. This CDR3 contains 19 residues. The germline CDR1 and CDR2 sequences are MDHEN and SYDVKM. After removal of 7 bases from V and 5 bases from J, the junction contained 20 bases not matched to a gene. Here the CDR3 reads CASIRGLIVGTGEYQPQHF. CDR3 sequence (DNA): TGTGCCAGCATAAGGGGCCTAATTGTGGGGACAGGGGAATATCAGCCCCAGCATTTT.

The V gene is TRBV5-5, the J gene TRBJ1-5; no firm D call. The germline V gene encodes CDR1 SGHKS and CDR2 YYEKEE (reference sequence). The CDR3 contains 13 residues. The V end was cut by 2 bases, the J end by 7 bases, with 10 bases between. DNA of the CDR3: TGTGCCAGCAGCTTTGGGTCGGGGCAGCCCCAGCATTTT. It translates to CASSFGSGQPQHF. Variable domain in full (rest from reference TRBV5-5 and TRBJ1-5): DAGVTQSPTHLIKTRGQQVTLRCSPISGHKSVSWYQQVLGQGPQFIFQYYEKEERGRGNFPDRFSARQFPNYSSELNVNALLLGDSALYLCASSFGSGQPQHFGDGTRLSIL.

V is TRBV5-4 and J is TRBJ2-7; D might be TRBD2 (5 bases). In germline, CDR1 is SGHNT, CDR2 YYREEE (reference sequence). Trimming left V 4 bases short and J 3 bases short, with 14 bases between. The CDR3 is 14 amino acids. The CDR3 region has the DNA TGTGCCAGCAGCGGGCCGGCGGGCAACTACGAGCAGTACTTC. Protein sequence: CASSGPAGNYEQYF.

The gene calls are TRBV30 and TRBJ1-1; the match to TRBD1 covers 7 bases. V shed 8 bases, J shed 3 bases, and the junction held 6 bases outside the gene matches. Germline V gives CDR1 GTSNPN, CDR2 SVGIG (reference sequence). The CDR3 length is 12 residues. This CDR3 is CAAGTDYTEAFF. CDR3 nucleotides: TGTGCCGCCGGGACAGATTACACTGAAGCTTTCTTT. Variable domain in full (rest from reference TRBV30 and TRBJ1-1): SQTIHQWPATLVQPVGSPLSLECTVEGTSNPNLYWYRQAAGRGLQLLFYSVGIGQISSEVPQNLSASRPQDRQFILSSKKLLLSDSGFYLCAAGTDYTEAFFGQGTRLTVV.

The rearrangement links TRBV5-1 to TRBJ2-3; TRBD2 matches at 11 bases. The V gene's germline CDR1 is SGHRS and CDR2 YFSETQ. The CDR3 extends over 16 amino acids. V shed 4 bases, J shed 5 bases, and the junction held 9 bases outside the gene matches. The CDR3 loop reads CASSLALLAGVDTQYF. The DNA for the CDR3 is TGCGCCAGCAGCCTCGCTTTACTAGCGGGAGTAGATACGCAGTATTTT. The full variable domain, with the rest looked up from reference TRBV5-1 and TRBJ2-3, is KAGVTQTPRYLIKTRGQQVTLSCSPISGHRSVSWYQQTPGQGLQFLFEYFSETQRNKGNFPGRFSGRQFSNSRSEMNVSTLELGDSALYLCASSLALLAGVDTQYFGPGTRLTVL.

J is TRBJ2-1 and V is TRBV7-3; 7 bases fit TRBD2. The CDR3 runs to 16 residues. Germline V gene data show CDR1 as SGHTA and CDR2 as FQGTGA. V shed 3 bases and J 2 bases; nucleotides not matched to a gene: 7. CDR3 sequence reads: CASSFASGLTYNEQFF. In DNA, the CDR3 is TGTGCCAGCAGCTTTGCTAGCGGTCTCACCTACAATGAGCAGTTCTTC.

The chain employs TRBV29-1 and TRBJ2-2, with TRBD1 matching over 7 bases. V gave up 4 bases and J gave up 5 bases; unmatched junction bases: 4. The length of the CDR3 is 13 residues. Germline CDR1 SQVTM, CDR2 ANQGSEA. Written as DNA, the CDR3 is TGCAGCGTTGGACAGGGAGATACCGGGGAGCTGTTTTTT. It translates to CSVGQGDTGELFF.

CDR3 bases: TGTGCCAGCAGGACGGCGGGCCTCCCCTACGAGCAGTACTTC. Protein: CASRTAGLPYEQYF. The chain joins TRBV28 to TRBJ2-7, with D possibly being TRBD2 (5 bases). The germline gives CDR1 MDHEN, CDR2 SYDVKM. The V end was cut by 6 bases, the J end by 2 bases, with 14 bases between. CDR3 length: 14 amino acids.

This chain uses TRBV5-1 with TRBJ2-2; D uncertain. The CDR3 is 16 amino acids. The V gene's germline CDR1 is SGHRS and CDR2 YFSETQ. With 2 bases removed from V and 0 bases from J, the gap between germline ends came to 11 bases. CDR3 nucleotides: TGCGCCAGCAGCTTTGAAGTAGCATCGAACACCGGGGAGCTGTTTTTT. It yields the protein CASSFEVASNTGELFF.

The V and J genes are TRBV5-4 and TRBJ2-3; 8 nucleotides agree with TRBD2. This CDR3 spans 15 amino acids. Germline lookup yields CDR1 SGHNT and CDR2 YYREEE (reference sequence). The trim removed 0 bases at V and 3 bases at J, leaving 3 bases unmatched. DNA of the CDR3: TGTGCCAGCAGCTTGGTCGGGAGGGCGACAGATACGCAGTATTTT. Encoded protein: CASSLVGRATDTQYF.

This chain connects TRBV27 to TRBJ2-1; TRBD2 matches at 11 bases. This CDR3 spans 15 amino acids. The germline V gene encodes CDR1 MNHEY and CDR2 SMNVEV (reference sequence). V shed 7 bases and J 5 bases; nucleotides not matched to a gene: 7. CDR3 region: CASKTRLAGHNEQFF. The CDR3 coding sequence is TGTGCCAGCAAGACTCGACTAGCGGGGCACAATGAGCAGTTCTTC.

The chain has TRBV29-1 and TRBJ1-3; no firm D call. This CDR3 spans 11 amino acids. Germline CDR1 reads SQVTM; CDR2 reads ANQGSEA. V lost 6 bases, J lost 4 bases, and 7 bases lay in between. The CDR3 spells CSVTTGNTIYF. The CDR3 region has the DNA TGCAGCGTGACGACAGGAAACACCATATATTTT.

CDR3 in DNA: TGTGCCAGCAGTTGGGCAGGGCCCCAGCATTTT. Protein: CASSWAGPQHF. The chain combines TRBV28 with TRBJ1-5; no definite D call. The germline V gene has CDR1 MDHEN and CDR2 SYDVKM. CDR3 size: 11 residues. V lost 4 bases and J lost 9, with 7 bases in between.

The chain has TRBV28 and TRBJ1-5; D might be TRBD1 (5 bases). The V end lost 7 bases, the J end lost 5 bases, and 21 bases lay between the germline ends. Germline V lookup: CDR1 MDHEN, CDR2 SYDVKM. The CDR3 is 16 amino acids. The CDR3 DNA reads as TGTGCCAGCACTCCTGAGGGGAGGGGTTCATATCAGCCCCAGCATTTT. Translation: CASTPEGRGSYQPQHF. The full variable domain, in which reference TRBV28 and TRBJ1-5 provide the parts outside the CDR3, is DVKVTQSSRYLVKRTGEKVFLECVQDMDHENMFWYRQDPGLGLRLIYFSYDVKMKEKGDIPEGYSVSREKKERFSLILESASTNQTSMYLCASTPEGRGSYQPQHFGDGTRLSIL.

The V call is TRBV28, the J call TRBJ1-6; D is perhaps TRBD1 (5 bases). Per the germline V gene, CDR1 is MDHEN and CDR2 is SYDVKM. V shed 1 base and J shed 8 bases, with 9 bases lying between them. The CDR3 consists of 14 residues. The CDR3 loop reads CASSLSQGYSPLHF. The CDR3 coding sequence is TGTGCCAGCAGTTTATCTCAGGGCTATTCACCCCTCCACTTT.

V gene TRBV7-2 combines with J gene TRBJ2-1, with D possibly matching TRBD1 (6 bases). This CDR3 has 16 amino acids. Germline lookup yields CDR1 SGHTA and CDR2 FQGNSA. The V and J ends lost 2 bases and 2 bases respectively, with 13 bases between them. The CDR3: CASSLWGPVPYNEQFF. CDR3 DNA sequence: TGTGCCAGCAGCTTATGGGGGCCGGTCCCCTACAATGAGCAGTTCTTC.

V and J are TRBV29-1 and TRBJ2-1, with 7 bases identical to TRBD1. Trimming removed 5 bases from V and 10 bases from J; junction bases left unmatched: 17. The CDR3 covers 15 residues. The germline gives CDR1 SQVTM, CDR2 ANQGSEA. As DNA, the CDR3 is TGCAGCGTTTGGGTCGGGTTCAGGGGGTCGCGCGAGCAGTTCTTC. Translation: CSVWVGFRGSREQFF.

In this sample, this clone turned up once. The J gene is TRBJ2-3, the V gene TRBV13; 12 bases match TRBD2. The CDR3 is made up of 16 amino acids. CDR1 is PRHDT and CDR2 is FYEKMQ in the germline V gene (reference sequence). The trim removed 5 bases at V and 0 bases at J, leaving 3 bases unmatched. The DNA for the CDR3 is TGTGCCAGCAGCACCGGGACTAGCGGGAGCACAGATACGCAGTATTTT. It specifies CASSTGTSGSTDTQYF.

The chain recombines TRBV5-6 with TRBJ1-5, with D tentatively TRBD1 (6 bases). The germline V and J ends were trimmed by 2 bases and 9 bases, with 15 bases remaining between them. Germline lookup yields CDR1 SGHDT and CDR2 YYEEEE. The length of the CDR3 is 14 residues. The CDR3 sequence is CASSLGGAGRPQHF. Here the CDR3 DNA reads TGTGCCAGCAGCTTAGGGGGGGCCGGGAGGCCCCAGCATTTT.

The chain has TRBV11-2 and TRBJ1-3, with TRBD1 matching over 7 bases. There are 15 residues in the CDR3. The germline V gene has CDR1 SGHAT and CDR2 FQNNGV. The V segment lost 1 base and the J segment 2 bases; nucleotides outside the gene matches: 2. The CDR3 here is CASSLVTGAGNTIYF. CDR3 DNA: TGTGCCAGCAGCTTAGTAACAGGGGCTGGAAACACCATATATTTT.

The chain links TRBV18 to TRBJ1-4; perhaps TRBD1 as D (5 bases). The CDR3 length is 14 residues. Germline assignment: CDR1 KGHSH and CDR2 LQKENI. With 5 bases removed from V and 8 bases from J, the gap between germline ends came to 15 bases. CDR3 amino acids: CASSSSPGLEKLFF. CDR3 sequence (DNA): TGTGCCAGCTCATCAAGCCCGGGACTGGAAAAACTGTTTTTT. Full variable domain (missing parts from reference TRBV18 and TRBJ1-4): NAGVMQNPRHLVRRRGQEARLRCSPMKGHSHVYWYRQLPEEGLKFMVYLQKENIIDESGMPKERFSAEFPKEGPSILRIQQVVRGDSAAYFCASSSSPGLEKLFFGSGTQLSVL.

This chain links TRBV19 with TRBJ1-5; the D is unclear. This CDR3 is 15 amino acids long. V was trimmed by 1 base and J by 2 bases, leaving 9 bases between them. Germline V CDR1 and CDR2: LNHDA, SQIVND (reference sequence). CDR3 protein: CASSIAPVGNQPQHF. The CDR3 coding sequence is TGTGCCAGTAGTATAGCGCCAGTGGGCAATCAGCCCCAGCATTTT.

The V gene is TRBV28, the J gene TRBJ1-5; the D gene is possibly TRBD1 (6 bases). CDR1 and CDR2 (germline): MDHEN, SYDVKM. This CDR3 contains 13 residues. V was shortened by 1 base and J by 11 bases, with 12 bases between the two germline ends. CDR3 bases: TGTGCCAGCAGTTTATCCGGCAGGGACACCCAGCATTTT. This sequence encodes CASSLSGRDTQHF.

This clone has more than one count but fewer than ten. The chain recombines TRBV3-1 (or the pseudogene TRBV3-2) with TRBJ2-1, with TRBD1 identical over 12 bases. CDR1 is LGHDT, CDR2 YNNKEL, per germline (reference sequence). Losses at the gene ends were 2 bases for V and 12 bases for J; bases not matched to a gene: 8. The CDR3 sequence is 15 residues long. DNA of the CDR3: TGTGCCAGCAGCCAAAGGGACAGGGGGCAAAGGGGGCAGTTCTTC. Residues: CASSQRDRGQRGQFF.